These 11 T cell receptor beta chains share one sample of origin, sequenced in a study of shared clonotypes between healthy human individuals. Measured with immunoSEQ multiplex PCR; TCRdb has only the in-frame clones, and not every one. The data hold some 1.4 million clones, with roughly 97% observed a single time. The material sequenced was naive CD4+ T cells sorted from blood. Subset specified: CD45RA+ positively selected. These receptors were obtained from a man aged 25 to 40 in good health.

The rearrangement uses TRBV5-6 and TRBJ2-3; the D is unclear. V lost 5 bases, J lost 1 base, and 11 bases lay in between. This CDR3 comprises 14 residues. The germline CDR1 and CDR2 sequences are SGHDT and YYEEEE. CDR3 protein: CASSFSRGTDTQYF. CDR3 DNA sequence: TGTGCCAGCAGTTTCTCCCGGGGCACAGATACGCAGTATTTT.

CDR3 amino acids: CASSLGRENTEAFF. CDR3 in DNA: TGTGCCAGCAGCTTAGGTCGGGAGAACACTGAAGCTTTCTTT. The chain links TRBV7-9 to TRBJ1-1; no clear D. Trimming pared 1 base from V and 1 base from J, leaving 7 bases between. The CDR3 contains 14 residues. Looked up from germline, CDR1 is SEHNR and CDR2 is FQNEAQ (reference sequence).

CDR3 in amino acids: CASSLFTGTSSYNEQFF. In nucleotides, the CDR3 is TGCGCCAGCAGCCTATTCACCGGGACTAGCAGCTACAATGAGCAGTTCTTC. This rearrangement joins TRBV5-1 to TRBJ2-1; 9 bases align to TRBD2. The germline gives CDR1 SGHRS, CDR2 YFSETQ. The length of the CDR3 is 17 residues. V lost 4 bases to trimming and J lost 3 bases; unmatched junction nucleotides: 11.

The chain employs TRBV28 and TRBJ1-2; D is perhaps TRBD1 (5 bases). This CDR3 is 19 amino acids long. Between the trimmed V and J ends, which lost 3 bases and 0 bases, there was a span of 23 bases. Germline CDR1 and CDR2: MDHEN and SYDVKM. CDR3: CASSLLWGSTDNANYGYTF. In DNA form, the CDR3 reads TGTGCCAGCAGTTTGTTGTGGGGGTCAACAGATAACGCTAACTATGGCTACACCTTC.

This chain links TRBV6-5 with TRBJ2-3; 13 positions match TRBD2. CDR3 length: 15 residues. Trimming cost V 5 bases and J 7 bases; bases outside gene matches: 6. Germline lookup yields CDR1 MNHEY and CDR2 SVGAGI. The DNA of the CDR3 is TGTGCCAGCAGTCGAGGACTAGCGGGAGTGAATACGCAGTATTTT. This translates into CASSRGLAGVNTQYF.

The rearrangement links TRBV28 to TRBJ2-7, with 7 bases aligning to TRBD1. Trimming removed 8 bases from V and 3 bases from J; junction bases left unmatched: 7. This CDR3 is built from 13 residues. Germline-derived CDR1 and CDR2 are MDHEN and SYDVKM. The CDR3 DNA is TGTGCCAGCGGCCCGGGACAGAGCTACGAGCAGTACTTC. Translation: CASGPGQSYEQYF.

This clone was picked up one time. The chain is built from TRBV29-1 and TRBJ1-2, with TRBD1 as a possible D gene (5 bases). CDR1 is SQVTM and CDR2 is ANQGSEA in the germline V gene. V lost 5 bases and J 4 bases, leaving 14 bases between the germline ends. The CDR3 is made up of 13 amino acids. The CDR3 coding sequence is TGCAGCGTTTCGGGACGCTTGACCTATGGCTACACCTTC. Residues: CSVSGRLTYGYTF.

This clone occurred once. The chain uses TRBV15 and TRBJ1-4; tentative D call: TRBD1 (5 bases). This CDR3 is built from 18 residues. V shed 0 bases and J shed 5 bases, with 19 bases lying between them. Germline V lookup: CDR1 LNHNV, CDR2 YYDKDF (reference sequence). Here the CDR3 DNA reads TGTGCCACCAGCAGAGATCTAATCACTGTGGCAGGGAATGAAAAACTGTTTTTT. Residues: CATSRDLITVAGNEKLFF.

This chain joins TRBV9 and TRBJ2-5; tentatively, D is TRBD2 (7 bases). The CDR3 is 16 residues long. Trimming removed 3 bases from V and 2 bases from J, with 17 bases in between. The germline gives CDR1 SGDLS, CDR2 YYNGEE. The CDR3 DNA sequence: TGTGCCAGCAGCGCGAGGAGGGAGGGGGAACAAGAGACCCAGTACTTC. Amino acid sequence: CASSARREGEQETQYF.

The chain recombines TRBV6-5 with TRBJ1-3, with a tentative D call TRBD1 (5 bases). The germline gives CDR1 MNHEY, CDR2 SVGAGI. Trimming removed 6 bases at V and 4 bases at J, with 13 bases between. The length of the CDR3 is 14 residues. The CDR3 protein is CASSYDWGGNTIYF. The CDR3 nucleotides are TGTGCCAGCAGCTACGACTGGGGCGGAAACACCATATATTTT.

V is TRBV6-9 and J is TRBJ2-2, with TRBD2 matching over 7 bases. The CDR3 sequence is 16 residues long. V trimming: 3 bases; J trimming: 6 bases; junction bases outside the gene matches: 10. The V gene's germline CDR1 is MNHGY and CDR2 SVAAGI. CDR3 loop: CASSYLGGRRAGELFF. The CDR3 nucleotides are TGTGCCAGCAGTTACTTAGGCGGGAGAAGGGCCGGGGAGCTGTTTTTT.